This T cell receptor beta chain was identified during a study of shared clonotypes between healthy human individuals. To note about this clone: Its specificity is unknown.

Repertoires were generated with immunoSEQ multiplex PCR, while TCRdb's copy carries only in-frame clones and drops some. Found here are a few million clones, approximately 92% of them singletons; the top ten hold around 0.14%. CDR3 length: 16 amino acids. Trimming at V came to 0 bases and at J to 2 bases, leaving 6 bases not matched to a gene. Germline CDR1 is GTSNPN and CDR2 is SVGIG (reference sequence). Study results and caveats: Donors were few, which limited the genetic and exposure-history diversity represented.

This sequence was found in a man aged 18 to 35 in good health. Sequencing used naive CD4+ T cells sorted from blood. Subset here: CD45RA+ positively selected. The V gene is TRBV30, the J gene TRBJ2-1; 8 bases are a match to TRBD2. The CDR3 is CAWSVQAGVAYNEQFF. For the CDR3, the DNA is TGTGCCTGGAGTGTACAAGCGGGAGTAGCCTACAATGAGCAGTTCTTC.